This TCR beta chain was obtained from a study of cytomegalovirus exposure and HLA in healthy donors. The CDR3 totals 15 residues. Per germline, CDR1 SGHTA and CDR2 FQGTGA. Repertoires were generated with immunoSEQ multiplex PCR, while TCRdb's copy carries only in-frame clones and drops some. There are approximately 140,000 clones in the sample; around 90% occur only once, and less than 9% lies in the top ten. Findings and caveats of the study: It was reportedly the case that the classifier diagnosed cytomegalovirus status with high specificity and sensitivity.

The donors belonged to the approximately 120-subject validation cohort, separate from the roughly 650-subject first cohort. About this clone: The antigen remains unidentified. An end of the junction differs from the germline gene, which may be a read error.

The TCR originated in a man between 18 and 35 years old in good health and CMV-seropositive. The chain uses TRBV7-3 and TRBJ2-2, with D possibly matching TRBD2 (6 bases). Material for sequencing was PBMCs. The CDR3 nucleotides are TGTGCCAGCAGCTCGGGACTTCTGGGTACCGAGGAGCTGTTTTTT. Encoded protein: CASSSGLLGTEELFF.